Listed below are T cell receptor beta chains from one sample, sequenced in a study of CD8+ T cells in alopecia areata. Libraries were prepared by immunoSEQ multiplex PCR; TCRdb keeps only in-frame clonotypes and omits some of them. The top ten clones hold more than 1.5% of a sample with roughly 180,000 clones, roughly 63% of them seen once. The material was CD4+ T cells sorted from blood, obtained at week 0. These receptors all stem from a human donor with alopecia areata. CDR3s include the opening cysteine and the closing phenylalanine or tryptophan. A D gene is named only where the DNA matches it firmly. Part of the rows lack a size; the others show once, few, many or a class for expanded clones.

>-|TRBV7-2|TRBD1|TRBJ1-5
TGTGCCAGCAGCGAAACCGGGACAGGGTATCGAGCCCAGCATTTT
CASSETGTGYRAQHF
>few|TRBV10-1|-|TRBJ2-4
TGCGCCAGCAGTTTCGAGGTAGCCAAAAACATTCAGTACTTC
CASSFEVAKNIQYF
>few|TRBV7-6|-|TRBJ1-4
TGTGCCAGCAGCCGATTTCCTGGGGGCTCTACTAATGAAAAACTGTTTTTT
CASSRFPGGSTNEKLFF
>-|TRBV29-1|TRBD2|TRBJ2-1
TGCAGCGTTGATGCTAGCGGGGAATACAATGAGCAGTTCTTC
CSVDASGEYNEQFF
>-|TRBV30|-|TRBJ1-1
TGTGCCTGGAGTGTACAGTCGGAGGGGTCCACTGAAGCTTTCTTT
CAWSVQSEGSTEAFF
>few|TRBV4-3|TRBD1|TRBJ1-5
TGCGCCAGCAGCCAGGGACAGCCTAGCAATCAGCCCCAGCATTTT
CASSQGQPSNQPQHF
>-|TRBV15|-|TRBJ2-1
TGTGCCACCAGCCGGGGAACCAACAATGAGCAGTTCTTC
CATSRGTNNEQFF
>-|TRBV5-1|TRBD1|TRBJ1-2
TGCGCCAGCAGCTGGGATACAGGGGGTGATGGCTACACCTTC
CASSWDTGGDGYTF
>-|TRBV29-1|TRBD1|TRBJ2-7
TGCAGCGTTGGCTCACAGGGGGCCTACGAGCAGTACTTC
CSVGSQGAYEQYF
>-|TRBV4-2|-|TRBJ2-3
TGTGCCAGCAGCCAAGAGGGGGCAGATACGCAGTATTTT
CASSQEGADTQYF
>-|TRBV7-2|-|TRBJ1-2
TGTGCCAGCAGCACCGCTCAAAGGGGCTACACCTTC
CASSTAQRGYTF
>-|TRBV4-3|-|TRBJ2-3
TGCGCCAGCAGCCAAAGTCGGACGAGGACAGATACGCAGTATTTT
CASSQSRTRTDTQYF
>-|TRBV11-2|-|TRBJ2-5
TGTGCCAGCAGCTTTAAGGCAGGTCAAGAGACCCAGTACTTC
CASSFKAGQETQYF
>-|TRBV5-1|-|TRBJ2-3
TGCGCCAGCAGCTTGGATGCCGGTGGGGCAGATACGCAGTATTTT
CASSLDAGGADTQYF
>few|TRBV29-1|TRBD1|TRBJ1-2
TGCAGCGTTGAAGACGATCCGGGACAGGGGAACTATGGCTACACCTTC
CSVEDDPGQGNYGYTF
>-|TRBV29-1|TRBD1|TRBJ1-1
TGCAGCGTCCGCCTTACCTCGGACAGGGACGCTTTCTTT
CSVRLTSDRDAFF
>-|TRBV9|TRBD1|TRBJ2-6
TGTGCCAGCAGCAGAAATAACAGGGGTCGACACTCTGGGGCCAACGTCCTGACTTTC
CASSRNNRGRHSGANVLTF
>-|TRBV30|-|TRBJ2-1
TGTGCCTGGAGTGTAAGCGGTGGCGCCAGCTGGAACAATGAGCAGTTCTTC
CAWSVSGGASWNNEQFF
>few|TRBV30|-|TRBJ1-2
TGTGCCTGGAGGGTGCCCAGGGGAGTCTATGGCTACACCTTC
CAWRVPRGVYGYTF
>-|TRBV30|-|TRBJ1-4
TGTGCCTGTCTCTTCGTTGGCGAAAAACTGTTTTTT
CACLFVGEKLFF
>once|TRBV6-4|-|TRBJ1-5
TGTGCCAGCAGTACAGGGTACAATCAGCCCCAGCATTTT
CASSTGYNQPQHF
>-|TRBV5-6|-|TRBJ1-1
TGTGCCAGCAGCGGGGTAACGGACATGAACACTGAAGCTTTCTTT
CASSGVTDMNTEAFF
>-|TRBV7-9|TRBD1|TRBJ1-4
TGTGCCAGCAGTGACCAGGGACAGAAGAATGAAAAACTGTTTTTT
CASSDQGQKNEKLFF
>-|TRBV10-3|-|TRBJ2-1
TGTGCCATCACGGACGGTCACCTCTACAATGAGCAGTTCTTC
CAITDGHLYNEQFF
>-|TRBV13|TRBD1|TRBJ1-2
TGTGCCAGCAGTACGTGGACAGGGGGCGGCTATGGCTACACCTTC
CASSTWTGGGYGYTF
>medium-sized|TRBV14|TRBD1|TRBJ1-1
TGTGCCAGCAGCCCGTTTCCAGGGGGTAAAGCTTTCTTT
CASSPFPGGKAFF
>-|TRBV11-1|TRBD2|TRBJ2-3
TGTGCCAGCAGCTTAGCGCCCAGCGGGGGCACAGATACGCAGTATTTT
CASSLAPSGGTDTQYF
>few|TRBV6-1|-|TRBJ2-7
TGTGCCAGCAGACCTGGACACTACGAGCAGTACTTC
CASRPGHYEQYF
>few|TRBV29-1|-|TRBJ1-1
TGCAGCGGATCGAACACTGAAGCTTTCTTT
CSGSNTEAFF
>few|TRBV7-2|TRBD2|TRBJ2-1
TGTGCCAGCAGCTCAGTAGCGGGGAGAAATGAGCAGTTCTTC
CASSSVAGRNEQFF
>few|TRBV25-1|TRBD1|TRBJ1-2
TGTGCCAGCACCCTAGGACAGGGGCACTATGGCTACACCTTC
CASTLGQGHYGYTF
>-|TRBV14|TRBD2|TRBJ2-3
TGTGCCAGCAGCCAGCCAAACCTAGCGGGGCCGTCGTTAGATACGCAGTATTTT
CASSQPNLAGPSLDTQYF
>-|TRBV29-1|-|TRBJ1-1
TGCAGCGTCGCGGGGTCTTCGGTTGAAGCTTTCTTT
CSVAGSSVEAFF
>few|TRBV10-3|TRBD2|TRBJ2-1
TGTGCCACCTCGCTAGCGGGGGGGCTTAATGAGCAGTTCTTC
CATSLAGGLNEQFF
>-|TRBV2|TRBD1|TRBJ1-5
TGTGCCAGCAGTATCGACAGGGGGAACAATCAGCCCCAGCATTTT
CASSIDRGNNQPQHF
>-|TRBV2|-|TRBJ1-1
TGTGCCAGCAGTGATTGGGGGTCCTACACTGAAGCTTTCTTT
CASSDWGSYTEAFF
>-|TRBV15|-|TRBJ2-3
TGTGCCACCAGCCCCGTCGGGGGTGATACGCAGTATTTT
CATSPVGGDTQYF
>-|TRBV7-2|TRBD1|TRBJ1-6
TGTGCCAGCAGCGTAGCGGACAGGGTGGCCCTCCACTTT
CASSVADRVALHF
>-|TRBV2|-|TRBJ1-1
TGTGCCAGCAGTGAGAGTACAGGGTCGAACACTGAAGCTTTCTTT
CASSESTGSNTEAFF
>-|TRBV6-1|TRBD2|TRBJ2-1
TGTGCCAGCACCGCGGGGGGGCCCTACAATGAGCAGTTCTTC
CASTAGGPYNEQFF
>-|TRBV9|-|TRBJ1-2
TGTGCCAGCAGCGGGAGCCAGGGCGGCTACACCTTC
CASSGSQGGYTF
>-|TRBV29-1|-|TRBJ2-2
TGCAGCGTTAGACAGTCCGGGGAGCTGTTTTTT
CSVRQSGELFF
>-|TRBV15|TRBD1|TRBJ2-7
TGTGCCACCAGCAGCTGGGACAGCCGACTGACCTACGAGCAGTACTTC
CATSSWDSRLTYEQYF
>-|TRBV4-3|TRBD1|TRBJ2-5
TGCGCCAGCAGCCAAGGGGGACAGGGATCGGAGACCCAGTACTTC
CASSQGGQGSETQYF
>few|TRBV7-8|TRBD2|TRBJ2-6
TGTGCCAGCAGCCCAGCGGGACTAGACCTCTCTGGGGCCAACGTCCTGACTTTC
CASSPAGLDLSGANVLTF
>few|TRBV5-6|-|TRBJ2-7
TGTGCCAGCAGCTTTGGGGACGAAGGCTACGAGCAGTACTTC
CASSFGDEGYEQYF
>-|TRBV10-1|TRBD1|TRBJ2-1
TGCGCCAGCAGTGAGCCCCTCGGGACAGGGTCGATGAATGAGCAGTTCTTC
CASSEPLGTGSMNEQFF
>-|TRBV29-1|-|TRBJ2-1
TGCAGCGTTGTAATCTTGGCACGTGGTGAGCAGTTCTTC
CSVVILARGEQFF
>-|TRBV25-1|-|TRBJ1-2
TGTGCCAGCAGTACCCCCGGGAAACCTAACTATGGCTACACCTTC
CASSTPGKPNYGYTF
>-|TRBV4-3|-|TRBJ1-1
TGCGCCAGCAGCCAAGATAGTCGGCAGGCGAACACTGAAGCTTTCTTT
CASSQDSRQANTEAFF
>once|TRBV4-2|TRBD1|TRBJ1-5
TGTGCCAGCAGCCAAGACCCAGGGGGCGCTGGATATAGCAATCAGCCCCAGCATTTT
CASSQDPGGAGYSNQPQHF
>-|TRBV14|-|TRBJ2-7
TGTGCCAGCAGCCTTAGTTACCACGAGCAGTACTTC
CASSLSYHEQYF
>-|TRBV6-5|-|TRBJ2-7
TGTGCCAGCAGTTACTCTTCCGGGAATTTCTACGAGCAGTACTTC
CASSYSSGNFYEQYF
>-|TRBV27|-|TRBJ2-2
TGTGCCAGCAGTCCTACAGGGGAGGCCGGGGAGCTGTTTTTT
CASSPTGEAGELFF
>-|TRBV11-2|-|TRBJ1-2
TGTGCCAGCAGCTTAGATAACTTCTATGGCTACACCTTC
CASSLDNFYGYTF
>-|TRBV2|TRBD2|TRBJ2-5
TGTGCCAGCAGTGCGAGCAGAGCGGGGCAAGAGACCCAGTACTTC
CASSASRAGQETQYF
>few|TRBV9|-|TRBJ1-1
TGTGCCAGCAGCGCGAAAGTGGACGCTGAAGCTTTCTTT
CASSAKVDAEAFF
>-|TRBV29-1|-|TRBJ2-2
TGCAGCGTTGCGATGACCTTGAACACCGGGGAGCTGTTTTTT
CSVAMTLNTGELFF
>-|TRBV18|-|TRBJ2-1
TGTGCCAGCTCACCGCCCGGGATCTCCTACAATGAGCAGTTCTTC
CASSPPGISYNEQFF
>-|TRBV19|-|TRBJ1-2
TGTGCCACCCTCGACATATATGGCTACACCTTC
CATLDIYGYTF